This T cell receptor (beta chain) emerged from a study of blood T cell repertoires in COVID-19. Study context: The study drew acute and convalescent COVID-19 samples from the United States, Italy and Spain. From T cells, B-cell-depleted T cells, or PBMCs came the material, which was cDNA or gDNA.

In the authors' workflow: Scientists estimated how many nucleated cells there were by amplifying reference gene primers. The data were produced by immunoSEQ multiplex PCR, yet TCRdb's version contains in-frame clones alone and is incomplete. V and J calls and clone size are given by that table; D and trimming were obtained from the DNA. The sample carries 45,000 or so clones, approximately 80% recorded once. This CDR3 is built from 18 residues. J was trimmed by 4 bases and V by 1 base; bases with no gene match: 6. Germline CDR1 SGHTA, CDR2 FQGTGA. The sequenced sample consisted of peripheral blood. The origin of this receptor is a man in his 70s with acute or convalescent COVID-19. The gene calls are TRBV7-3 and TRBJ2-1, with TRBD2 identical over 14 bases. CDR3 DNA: TGTGCCAGCAGCTTAATTGGGACTAGCGGGGGACAATACAATGAGCAGTTCTTC. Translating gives CASSLIGTSGGQYNEQFF.